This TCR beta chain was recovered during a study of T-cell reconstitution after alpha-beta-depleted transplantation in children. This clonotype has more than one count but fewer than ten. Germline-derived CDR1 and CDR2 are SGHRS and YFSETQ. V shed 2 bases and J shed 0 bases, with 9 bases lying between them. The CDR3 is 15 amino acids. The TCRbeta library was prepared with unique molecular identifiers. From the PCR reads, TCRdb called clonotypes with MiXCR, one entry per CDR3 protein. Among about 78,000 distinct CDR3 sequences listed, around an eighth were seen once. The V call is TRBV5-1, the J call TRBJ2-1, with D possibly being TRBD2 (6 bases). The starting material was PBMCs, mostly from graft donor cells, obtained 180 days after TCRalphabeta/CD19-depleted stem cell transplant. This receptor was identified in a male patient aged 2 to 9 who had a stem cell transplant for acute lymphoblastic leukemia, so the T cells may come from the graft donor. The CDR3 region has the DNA TGCGCCAGCAGCTTAGGACTATCCTCCTACAATGAGCAGTTCTTC. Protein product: CASSLGLSSYNEQFF.